This TCR beta chain appears in the sequencing data of a study of T cell responses to AZD1222 COVID-19 vaccine. Overall study results and limits: Spike as a whole was targeted by vaccine-associated CD4 TCRs, dominant at 160-218 and 743-854. White British people made up most donors, females outnumbered males, and clonal diversity was possibly underestimated.

Germline V CDR1 and CDR2: SGDLS, YYNGEE. CDR3 length: 13 residues. The ends were cut back, 0 bases at V and 0 bases at J, with 3 bases in the middle. This table comes from immunoSEQ multiplex PCR, and its TCRdb copy is limited to in-frame clones, with some not included. The sample holds some 80,000 clones; about 87% are singletons and the top ten take about 9%. This clone was seen once. The antigen remains unidentified. Sequenced here: peripheral blood, sampled 28 days after the second dose of the MenACWY control vaccine. The sequence derives from an adult who received the MenACWY meningococcal vaccine as a control. V usage is TRBV9 and J usage is TRBJ1-1; D is undetermined. CDR3 sequence reads: CASSVAMNTEAFF. For the CDR3, the DNA is TGTGCCAGCAGCGTAGCTATGAACACTGAAGCTTTCTTT.